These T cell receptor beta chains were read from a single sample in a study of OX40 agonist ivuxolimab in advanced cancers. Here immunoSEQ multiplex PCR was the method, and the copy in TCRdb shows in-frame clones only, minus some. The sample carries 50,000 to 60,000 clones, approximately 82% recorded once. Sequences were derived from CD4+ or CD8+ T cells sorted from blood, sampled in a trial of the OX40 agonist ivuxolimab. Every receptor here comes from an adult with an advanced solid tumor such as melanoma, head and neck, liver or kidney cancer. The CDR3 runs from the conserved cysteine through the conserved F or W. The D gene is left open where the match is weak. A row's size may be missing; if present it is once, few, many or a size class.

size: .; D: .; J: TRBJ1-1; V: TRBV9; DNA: TGTGCCAGCAGCGTCGTAGACAGACCGAACACTGAAGCTTTCTTT; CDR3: CASSVVDRPNTEAFF
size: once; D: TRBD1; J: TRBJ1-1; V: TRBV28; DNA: TGTGCCAGCACCCTCGACAGGGGAAGGACTGAAGCTTTCTTT; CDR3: CASTLDRGRTEAFF
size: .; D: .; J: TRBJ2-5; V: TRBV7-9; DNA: TGTGCCAGCAGCCCCGGGACGGAAGAGACCCAGTACTTC; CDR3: CASSPGTEETQYF
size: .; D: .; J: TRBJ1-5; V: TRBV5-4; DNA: TGTGCCAGCAGCTTGGCGGCAGGGGATCAGCCCCAGCATTTT; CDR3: CASSLAAGDQPQHF
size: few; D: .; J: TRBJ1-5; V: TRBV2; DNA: TGTGCCAGCAGTGCCGCCGGCTACCTGGGGGGCAATCAGCCCCAGCATTTT; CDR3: CASSAAGYLGGNQPQHF
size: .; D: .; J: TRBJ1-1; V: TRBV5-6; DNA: TGTGCCAGCAGCAGACAGATCCGAACTAGTGAAGCTTTCTTT; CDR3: CASSRQIRTSEAFF
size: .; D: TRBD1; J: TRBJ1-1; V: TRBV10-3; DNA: TGTGCCATCAGCCCGACAGGGAAGAACACTGAAGCTTTCTTT; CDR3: CAISPTGKNTEAFF
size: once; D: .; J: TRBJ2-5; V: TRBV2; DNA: TGTGCCAGCATCGAACAGACACAAGAGACCCAGTACTTC; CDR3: CASIEQTQETQYF
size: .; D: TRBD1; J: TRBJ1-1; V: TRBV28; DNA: TGTGCCAGCAGTCTGACAGGGAGGCGGGCTGAAGCTTTCTTT; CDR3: CASSLTGRRAEAFF
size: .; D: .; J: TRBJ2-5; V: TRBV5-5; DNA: TGTGCCAGCAGCTTGGCGTACTCGGGGGTGGAGACCCAGTACTTC; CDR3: CASSLAYSGVETQYF
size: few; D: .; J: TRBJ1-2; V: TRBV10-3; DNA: TGTGCCATCAGTGAGGGGAAGAGCTATGGCTACACCTTC; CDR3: CAISEGKSYGYTF
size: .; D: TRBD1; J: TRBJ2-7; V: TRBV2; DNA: TGTGCCAGCAGTGATAAAACAGGGGCGAAGCAGTACTTC; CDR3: CASSDKTGAKQYF
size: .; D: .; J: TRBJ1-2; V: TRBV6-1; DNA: TGTGCCAGCAGCTCGCGGGGCCGGGGTGATAGTGGCTACACCTTC; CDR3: CASSSRGRGDSGYTF
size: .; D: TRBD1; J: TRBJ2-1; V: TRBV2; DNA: TGTGCCAGCAGTGAAGTGTCAGGGGGCCAAAGCTCCTACAATGAGCAGTTCTTC; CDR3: CASSEVSGGQSSYNEQFF
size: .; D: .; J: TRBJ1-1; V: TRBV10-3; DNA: TGTGCCATCAAGGACCCGGGGACTGAAGCTTTCTTT; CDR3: CAIKDPGTEAFF
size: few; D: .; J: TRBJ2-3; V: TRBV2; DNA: TGTGCCAGCAGTGGCGGAGGGACCACAGATACGCAGTATTTT; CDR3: CASSGGGTTDTQYF
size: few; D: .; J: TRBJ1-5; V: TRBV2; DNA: TGTGCCAGCAGGGCAGGGAGTGTAGGCAATCAGCCCCAGCATTTT; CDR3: CASRAGSVGNQPQHF
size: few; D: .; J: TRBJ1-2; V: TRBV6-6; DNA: TGTGCCAGTGGGAGGGACTATGGCTACACCTTC; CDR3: CASGRDYGYTF
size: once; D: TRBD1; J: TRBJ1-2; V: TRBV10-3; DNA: TGTGCCATCAGTGAGAGGACGGGGGACAGCCGCGGAAATGGCTACACCTTC; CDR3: CAISERTGDSRGNGYTF
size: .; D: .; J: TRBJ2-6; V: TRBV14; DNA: TGTGCCAGCAGCCAAGCTGGTGTCTCTGGGGCCAACGTCCTGACTTTC; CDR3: CASSQAGVSGANVLTF
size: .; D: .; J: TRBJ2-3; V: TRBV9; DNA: TGTGCCAGCAGCCCCCGGGGGCGGGAGATTACAGATACGCAGTATTTT; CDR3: CASSPRGREITDTQYF
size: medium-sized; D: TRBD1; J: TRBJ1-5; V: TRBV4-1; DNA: TGCGCCAGCAGCCAAGGGGACAGGGGGCCCGTTGGCAATCAGCCCCAGCATTTT; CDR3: CASSQGDRGPVGNQPQHF
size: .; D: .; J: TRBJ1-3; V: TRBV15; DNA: TGTGCCACCAGCAGAGACAGTGACCGGGGAAGCACCATATATTTT; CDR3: CATSRDSDRGSTIYF
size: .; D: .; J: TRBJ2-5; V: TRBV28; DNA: TGTGCCAGCAGTCAAACAGCAAAACAAGAGACCCAGTACTTC; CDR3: CASSQTAKQETQYF
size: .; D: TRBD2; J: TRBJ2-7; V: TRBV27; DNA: TGTGCCAGCCATAACCCAGCGGGGGTCATGAGGTACGAGCAGTACTTC; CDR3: CASHNPAGVMRYEQYF
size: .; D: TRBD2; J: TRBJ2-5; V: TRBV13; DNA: TGTGCCAGCAGCTTAGGCGGCGGGGGGGTCCAAGAGACCCAGTACTTC; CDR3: CASSLGGGGVQETQYF
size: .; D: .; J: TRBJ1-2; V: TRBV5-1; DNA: TGCGCCAGCAGCTTGGTGGCACGGTTTGGGTATGGCTACACCTTC; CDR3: CASSLVARFGYGYTF
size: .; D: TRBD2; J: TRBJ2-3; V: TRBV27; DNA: TGTGCCAGCAGGCTAGCGGGGGGGAACACAGATACGCAGTATTTT; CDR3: CASRLAGGNTDTQYF
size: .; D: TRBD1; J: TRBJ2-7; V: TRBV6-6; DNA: TGTGCCAGCAGCCGAACCGGGACAGACTACGAGCAGTACTTC; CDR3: CASSRTGTDYEQYF
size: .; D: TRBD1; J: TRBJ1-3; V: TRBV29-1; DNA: TGCAGCGTTGAAGACGACAGGGCTGGAAACACCATATATTTT; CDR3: CSVEDDRAGNTIYF
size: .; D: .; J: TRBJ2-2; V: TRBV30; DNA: TGTGCCTGGAGTGTAGGGAGGCCTTCCTGGGGCACCGGGGAGCTGTTTTTT; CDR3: CAWSVGRPSWGTGELFF
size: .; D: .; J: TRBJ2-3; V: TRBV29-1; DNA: TGCAGCGTCGTTGGTGACAGGCCCTCCGCTGGGCAGTATTTT; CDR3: CSVVGDRPSAGQYF
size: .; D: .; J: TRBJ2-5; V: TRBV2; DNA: TGTGCCAGCTGCAAGGACCAGCGGGAGACCCAGTACTTC; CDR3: CASCKDQRETQYF
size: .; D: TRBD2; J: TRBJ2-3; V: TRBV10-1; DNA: TGCGCCAGCAGTGAGCCGCCGGCTAGCGGGCGCACAGATACGCAGTATTTT; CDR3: CASSEPPASGRTDTQYF